This T cell receptor beta chain came from a study of T cells in Graves' hyperthyroidism and ophthalmopathy. From germline, CDR1 is MNHEY and CDR2 SMNVEV (reference sequence). This CDR3 spans 15 amino acids. Deletions cut 1 base from V and 8 bases from J, with 18 bases between. Amplified TCR beta CDR3 regions derived from RNA transcripts. A set of HTBI primers served as the primers for a first-round RT-PCR of the TCR CDR3. Using its own MiXCR run on the multiplex PCR reads, TCRdb lists one record per CDR3 protein. The data contain hundreds of thousands of distinct CDR3 sequences, 15% to 20% of them singletons. Absent ophthalmopathy progression within 18 months defined stable Graves' hyperthyroidism. The PBMCs studied were ones that came from about 10 ml fresh peripheral blood. A note on this clonotype: It may be a read error: a sequence one base away is much more abundant.

This chain joins TRBV27 and TRBJ2-7, with D possibly being TRBD2 (5 bases). What was sequenced was blood. The clonotype was recovered from a woman aged 30 to 39 with Graves' hyperthyroidism. CDR3 loop: CASSLWVGGFYKQYF. CDR3 DNA sequence: TGTGCCAGCAGTTTATGGGTTGGAGGCTTTTACAAGCAGTACTTC.